This T cell receptor (beta chain) appears in the sequencing data of a study of cytomegalovirus exposure and HLA in healthy donors. Across the whole study: Of fewer than 450 genotyped donors, about 81% clustered with self-reported Caucasian donors.

A note on this clone: Antigen: not known.

A multiplex PCR was run with 60 Vbeta primers and 13 Jbeta primers. The repertoire was sequenced with immunoSEQ multiplex PCR; TCRdb's copy has only in-frame clones and lacks some. In the table there are more than 80,000 clones, 70% to 75% of which are singletons. Germline V gene sequence: CDR1 LGHNA, CDR2 YNFKEQ. The V segment lost 2 bases and the J segment 2 bases; nucleotides outside the gene matches: 6. CDR3 length: 15 residues. Broader study findings: Later genetic work tied a missense DCLRE1C variant to beta-chain V and J trimming. Further analysis, carried out later, found HLA-associated TCR beta chains more clonally expanded than equally common other chains.

The origin of this receptor is a female donor in good health and CMV-seronegative. Sequenced material: PBMCs. This chain connects TRBV4-2 to TRBJ2-7, with 7 bases that match TRBD1. The CDR3 loop is CASSQTPDRAYEQYF. CDR3 nucleotides: TGTGCCAGCAGCCAAACCCCCGACAGGGCCTACGAGCAGTACTTC.